This T cell receptor beta chain was identified during a study of blood T cell repertoires in COVID-19 (dated by TCRdb to the early 2020s). At the level of the whole study: Samples covering the acute and convalescent phases of COVID-19 were provided by collaborators in the United States, Italy and Spain. The material from the prospective study consisted of cDNA or gDNA derived from T cells, B-cell-depleted T cells, or PBMCs. Deeply sampled blood TCRbeta repertoires from subjects exposed to, actively infected with, or recovered from COVID-19 were included in the dataset. The repertoires were made available in a free public database intended to serve as a resource for research on the immune response to SARS-CoV-2. The samples were drawn from the first 160 participants of the ongoing ImmuneRACE study and from some 1,300 subjects provided by 6 global collaborators. Nearly every sample came with metadata listing a de-identified subject ID, COVID-19 status, age in years and sex. Where HLA class I and class II types were available, the types were taken from metadata supplied by the sample provider, not from assay-based typing. The full study reports these points: How much clinical and demographic metadata was included differed by source and by participant, and the metadata was provided uncurated.

Notes on this clone: The antigen it recognizes is unknown. No much larger clone is present one base from it, and per-base qualities are unavailable.

V is cut by 6 bases and J by 10 bases, and the space between the germline ends is 19 bases. In the germline V gene, CDR1 corresponds to MGHDK and CDR2 to SYGVNS. Including cysteine and phenylalanine, the CDR3 has 15 amino acids. CDR3 DNA is the only sequence kept; it has 45 bases, read in frame from the first base. TCRbeta CDR3 regions were amplified from genomic DNA using the immunoSEQ Assay, a bias-controlled multiplex PCR. From the authors' description of their analysis: Within the assay, amplification of reference gene primers was used to estimate how many nucleated cells each sample contained. To quantify the absolute abundance of each unique TCRbeta CDR3 rearrangement, sequence reads were collapsed and filtered. For each sample, productive Simpson clonality was calculated as the square root of Simpson's diversity index over productive rearrangements. TCRdb holds this immuneACCESS table with in-frame rearrangements only. Some clones are missing; in checked studies, unresolved V genes explain under half, and the rest has no known cause. V, J and clone size reflect that table, while D and trimming were determined from the DNA. The sample table lists 110,000 or so clones, approximately 81% of them with a count of one. The ten largest clones take up 30% to 45% of the sample.

The collaborating institutions used their own protocols to collect whole blood in K2EDTA tubes. For TCRbeta analysis, collaborators shipped samples as frozen whole blood, isolated PBMCs, or DNA extracted from either of those sample types. The origin of this receptor is a man aged 80 or over with acute or convalescent COVID-19. The sample consisted of peripheral blood. The sequence is built from TRBV25-1 and TRBJ1-6, with a weak D call of TRBD1 (5 bases match). CDR3 protein: CASSRGTRKTSPLHF. The nucleotide sequence reads TGTGCCAGCAGCCGCGGGACTCGGAAGACCTCACCCCTCCACTTT.